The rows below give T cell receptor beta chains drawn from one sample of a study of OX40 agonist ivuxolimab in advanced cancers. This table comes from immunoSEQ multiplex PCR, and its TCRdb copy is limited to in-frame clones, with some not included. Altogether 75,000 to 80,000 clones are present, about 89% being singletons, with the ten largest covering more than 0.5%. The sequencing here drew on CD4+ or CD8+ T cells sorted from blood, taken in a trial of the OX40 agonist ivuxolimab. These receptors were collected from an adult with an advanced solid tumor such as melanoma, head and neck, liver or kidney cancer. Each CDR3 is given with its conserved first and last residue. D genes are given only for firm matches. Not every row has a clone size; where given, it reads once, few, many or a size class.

CDR3nt: TGTGCCAGCAGCCAAGATAATGCGGGACGGGAAGCTTTCTTT
CDR3aa: CASSQDNAGREAFF
v_gene: TRBV14
j_gene: TRBJ1-1
d_gene: -
abundance: -

CDR3nt: TGCAGCGTAAAGACCCCCGGGAACACCATATATTTT
CDR3aa: CSVKTPGNTIYF
v_gene: TRBV29-1
j_gene: TRBJ1-3
d_gene: -
abundance: -

CDR3nt: TGTGCCAGCTCACCAGGGGGACAGGGATACTACACCTTC
CDR3aa: CASSPGGQGYYTF
v_gene: TRBV18
j_gene: TRBJ1-2
d_gene: TRBD1
abundance: -

CDR3nt: TGTGCCTGGAGTCGCAGGACCGTCAGCTCTGGGGCCAACGTCCTGACTTTC
CDR3aa: CAWSRRTVSSGANVLTF
v_gene: TRBV30
j_gene: TRBJ2-6
d_gene: -
abundance: -

CDR3nt: TGTGCCAGCAGTGAAGGACAGGGGCTTTTTTCCAATGAGCAGTTCTTC
CDR3aa: CASSEGQGLFSNEQFF
v_gene: TRBV6-1
j_gene: TRBJ2-1
d_gene: TRBD1
abundance: once

CDR3nt: TGTGCCAGCGGGCCAAGGGAGTCCTACGAGCAGTACTTC
CDR3aa: CASGPRESYEQYF
v_gene: TRBV2
j_gene: TRBJ2-7
d_gene: -
abundance: once

CDR3nt: TGTGCCAGCAGCTTGGATTTGGCAAGGGGGCGGCACAATGAGCAGTTCTTC
CDR3aa: CASSLDLARGRHNEQFF
v_gene: TRBV13
j_gene: TRBJ2-1
d_gene: TRBD1
abundance: -

CDR3nt: TGTGCCAGTAGTATAGATGTGGGGACAGAGACCCAGTACTTC
CDR3aa: CASSIDVGTETQYF
v_gene: TRBV19
j_gene: TRBJ2-5
d_gene: -
abundance: -

CDR3nt: TGCGCCAGCAGTGGAGGGACTAGCGGGAGGGGGGATACGCAGTATTTT
CDR3aa: CASSGGTSGRGDTQYF
v_gene: TRBV10-2
j_gene: TRBJ2-3
d_gene: TRBD2
abundance: -

CDR3nt: TGTGCCAGCAGCGAGCAGTTGGGCTCTGGGGCCAACGTCCTGACTTTC
CDR3aa: CASSEQLGSGANVLTF
v_gene: TRBV5-6
j_gene: TRBJ2-6
d_gene: -
abundance: -

CDR3nt: TGTGCCAGCCTACAAAGGAATGAGCAGTTCTTC
CDR3aa: CASLQRNEQFF
v_gene: TRBV2
j_gene: TRBJ2-1
d_gene: -
abundance: -

CDR3nt: TGTGCCAGCAGCCCCGGACAGAATCAAGCTTTCTTT
CDR3aa: CASSPGQNQAFF
v_gene: TRBV27
j_gene: TRBJ1-1
d_gene: -
abundance: -

CDR3nt: TGTGCCAGCACCGGGACTGATAACACCGGGGAGCTGTTTTTT
CDR3aa: CASTGTDNTGELFF
v_gene: TRBV27
j_gene: TRBJ2-2
d_gene: -
abundance: once

CDR3nt: TGCAGCGTTAATAGGGACAGGGCGGCCACCGGGGAGCTGTTTTTT
CDR3aa: CSVNRDRAATGELFF
v_gene: TRBV29-1
j_gene: TRBJ2-2
d_gene: TRBD1
abundance: -

CDR3nt: TGTGCCATCAGTGAGGACAGGGTTTTAGCTGGCTACACCTTC
CDR3aa: CAISEDRVLAGYTF
v_gene: TRBV10-3
j_gene: TRBJ1-2
d_gene: TRBD1
abundance: -

CDR3nt: TGTGCCAGCAGCGGGCGGCATCCAGGCGAGCAGTACTTC
CDR3aa: CASSGRHPGEQYF
v_gene: TRBV5-6
j_gene: TRBJ2-7
d_gene: -
abundance: -

CDR3nt: TGTGCCAGCAGATCTGGATGCGAGCAGTACTTC
CDR3aa: CASRSGCEQYF
v_gene: TRBV11-3
j_gene: TRBJ2-7
d_gene: -
abundance: once